Shown below are 9 T cell receptor beta chains from a single sample sequenced in a study of T-cell memory formation after mild COVID-19. Using its own MiXCR run on the 5' RACE reads, TCRdb lists one record per CDR3 protein. This table has 150,000 to 200,000 distinct CDR3 sequences, 30% to 35% appearing once. Sequencing was carried out using PBMCs or a T cell subset sorted from them (not recorded which). The origin of the receptors is an adult woman who had mild COVID-19 (a few samples of this study predate the infection). Cell type and time point are not known.

This clonotype has at least ten counts. The rearrangement joins TRBV7-8 to TRBJ2-1, with TRBD2 as a possible D gene (6 bases). V shed 5 bases and J shed 6 bases, with 20 bases lying between them. Germline V gene lookup returns CDR1 SGHVS and CDR2 FQNEAQ. The CDR3 loop spans 16 amino acids. Here the CDR3 reads CASSRTPRLVSNEQFF. The CDR3 bases are TGTGCCAGCAGCCGCACGCCTCGACTAGTCTCCAATGAGCAGTTCTTC.

The V and J genes are TRBV11-2 and TRBJ2-1; 8 bases are shared with TRBD1. Germline-derived CDR1 and CDR2 are SGHAT and FQNNGV. CDR3 length: 16 residues. After removal of 0 bases from V and 4 bases from J, the junction contained 5 bases not matched to a gene. The CDR3 region has the DNA TGTGCCAGCAGCTTAGAGGGGCGACAGGGGTACAATGAGCAGTTCTTC. Translation gives CASSLEGRQGYNEQFF.

This clonotype came up a few times. The chain combines TRBV20-1 with TRBJ1-4, with TRBD1 matching 7 bases. This CDR3 has 12 residues. The J segment lost 8 bases and the V segment lost 5 bases, leaving 5 bases of the junction unmatched. CDR1 is DFQATT and CDR2 is SNEGSKA in the germline V gene (reference sequence). CDR3: CSASTGAEKLFF. In DNA, the CDR3 is TGCAGTGCTTCTACAGGGGCCGAAAAACTGTTTTTT.

The rearrangement links TRBV18 to TRBJ2-1; no reliable D call. Germline CDR1 and CDR2: KGHSH and LQKENI. The CDR3 runs to 15 residues. Trimming shortened V by 2 bases and J by 8 bases, and 16 bases separated the two germline ends. CDR3 DNA: TGTGCCAGCTCACCAATGTCTAGTTTTTTGGATGAGCAGTTCTTC. Translated, it gives CASSPMSSFLDEQFF.

V usage is TRBV2 and J usage is TRBJ2-1; D gene ambiguous. The CDR3 sequence is 14 residues long. Trimming cost V 7 bases and J 0 bases, with 10 bases left between them. CDR1 and CDR2 from the germline V gene are SNHLY and FYNNEI. The CDR3 DNA sequence: TGTGCCAGCATCTCGCCATCCTCCTACAATGAGCAGTTCTTC. As protein: CASISPSSYNEQFF.

The chain couples TRBV5-6 to TRBJ2-5, with D possibly being TRBD1 (6 bases). The CDR3 contains 14 residues. In germline, CDR1 is SGHDT, CDR2 YYEEEE. V was clipped by 2 bases and J by 2 bases, with 10 bases between them. CDR3 protein: CASSFLTGQETQYF. CDR3 in DNA: TGTGCCAGCAGCTTCCTGACAGGTCAAGAGACCCAGTACTTC.

The table lists this clonotype with a few counts. Here the CDR3 DNA reads TGCAGCGTCTCCGGGACAGGGAGGAATGAGCAGTTCTTC. Protein: CSVSGTGRNEQFF. This chain joins TRBV29-1 and TRBJ2-1, with TRBD1 matching 9 bases. The CDR3 is 13 amino acids. Germline V gene lookup returns CDR1 SQVTM and CDR2 ANQGSEA. The V gene end was trimmed by 6 bases and the J gene end by 7 bases; junction bases not matched to a gene: 7.

This clonotype has just a few counts. This chain uses TRBV7-2 with TRBJ2-1; D is perhaps TRBD2 (5 bases). The CDR3 totals 17 residues. Deletions cut 5 bases from V and 4 bases from J, with 21 bases between. Germline V gene sequence: CDR1 SGHTA, CDR2 FQGNSA. CDR3 DNA sequence: TGTGCCAGCAGCCCCCTCCGATCCGGACTTACATACAATGAGCAGTTCTTC. Protein: CASSPLRSGLTYNEQFF.

This chain links TRBV29-1 with TRBJ1-3; 8 nucleotides line up with TRBD1. V trimming: 3 bases; J trimming: 4 bases; junction bases outside the gene matches: 5. The germline V gene has CDR1 SQVTM and CDR2 ANQGSEA. The CDR3 is 14 residues long. The DNA for the CDR3 is TGCAGCGTTGATACCGGACAGGGCGGAAACACCATATATTTT. The encoded protein is CSVDTGQGGNTIYF.